The 26 T cell receptor beta chains given below trace back to one sample, sequenced in a study of identical twins. TCRdb itself ran the 5' RACE reads through MiXCR, one entry per CDR3 protein. Of around 370,000 distinct CDR3 sequences in the sample, roughly 10% are singletons; the top ten hold under 10%. Specimen: naive T cells sorted from blood. The receptors were gathered from a woman aged 45-59 years in good health.

This clonotype was counted only a few times. The chain carries TRBV10-3 and TRBJ2-1; D unclear. The germline V and J ends were trimmed by 10 bases and 5 bases, with 12 bases remaining between them. This CDR3 has 12 residues. Germline CDR1 is ENHRY and CDR2 is SYGVKD. The CDR3 nucleotides are TGTGCCACCTCGGGCACCAACAATGAGCAGTTCTTC. Protein: CATSGTNNEQFF.

This chain links TRBV9 with TRBJ1-3, with 7 nucleotides matching TRBD1. Germline-derived CDR1 and CDR2 are SGDLS and YYNGEE. After removal of 4 bases from V and 1 base from J, the junction contained 11 bases not matched to a gene. The CDR3 contains 17 residues. The CDR3 bases are TGTGCCAGCAGCCGGGACAGTCAGGGACTTTCTGGAAACACCATATATTTT. Amino acids: CASSRDSQGLSGNTIYF.

This clonotype was detected a few times. This chain joins TRBV24-1 and TRBJ2-1; 12 bases are a match to TRBD2. Trimming removed 9 bases from V and 4 bases from J; junction bases left unmatched: 6. This CDR3 is 15 amino acids long. Germline CDR1 KGHDR, CDR2 SFDVKD. The CDR3 region is CATSTSGSSYNEQFF. The CDR3 DNA follows: TGTGCCACCTCGACTAGCGGGAGTTCGTACAATGAGCAGTTCTTC.

Only a few counts were recorded for this clonotype. The chain recombines TRBV12-3 or TRBV12-4 with TRBJ2-2; unclear D gene. Between the trimmed V and J ends, which lost 6 bases and 8 bases, there was a span of 13 bases. This CDR3 region has 13 residues. CDR3 bases: TGTGCCAGCAGGCCCATCCGAAGGGGGGAGCTGTTTTTT. Its translation: CASRPIRRGELFF.

Written as DNA, the CDR3 is TGCAGCGTTGATTTTCGCGGGAGTTACAATGAGCAGTTCTTC. It encodes CSVDFRGSYNEQFF. The rearrangement uses TRBV29-1 and TRBJ2-1; 7 bases agree with TRBD2. The CDR3 has 14 residues. Germline CDR1 SQVTM, CDR2 ANQGSEA. The ends lost 3 bases at V and 4 bases at J; junction bases unmatched: 6.

This chain connects TRBV6-6 to TRBJ2-4, with a possible D match to TRBD1 (6 bases). Trimming pared 4 bases from V and 3 bases from J, leaving 13 bases between. This CDR3 is built from 15 residues. Germline CDR1 reads MNHNY; CDR2 reads SVGAGI (reference sequence). This CDR3 reads CASSLPGDRKNIQYF. Here the CDR3 DNA reads TGTGCCAGCAGTTTACCAGGGGATCGCAAAAACATTCAGTACTTC.

This clonotype occurred a few times. The chain joins TRBV20-1 to TRBJ2-1; 10 nucleotides agree with TRBD2. The V segment lost 6 bases and the J segment 15 bases; nucleotides outside the gene matches: 8. CDR1 and CDR2 (germline): DFQATT, SNEGSKA (reference sequence). The CDR3 loop spans 11 amino acids. As DNA, the CDR3 is TGCAGTGCGCCTGATAGCGGGAGGCGGTTCTTC. This translates into CSAPDSGRRFF.

This chain uses TRBV10-3 with TRBJ2-6, with 7 bases identical to TRBD1. CDR3 size: 16 residues. Losses at the gene ends were 4 bases for V and 5 bases for J; bases not matched to a gene: 8. Per the germline V gene, CDR1 is ENHRY and CDR2 is SYGVKD. The CDR3 DNA reads as TGTGCCATCAGTGTGGTAGGGGGCGACAGGGCCAACGTCCTGACTTTC. Translation: CAISVVGGDRANVLTF.

Ten or more counts support this clonotype. V and J are TRBV11-1 and TRBJ1-3, with D unclear. The germline V and J ends were trimmed by 5 bases and 3 bases, with 8 bases remaining between them. This CDR3 is 13 amino acids long. Germline-derived CDR1 and CDR2 are SGHAT and FQDESV (reference sequence). The CDR3: CASSHALGNTIYF. CDR3 DNA sequence: TGTGCCAGCAGCCACGCTCTTGGAAACACCATATATTTT.

The rearrangement joins TRBV29-1 to TRBJ2-5; D tentatively reads TRBD1 or TRBD2 (6 bases each). The CDR3 has 13 residues. Deletions cut 6 bases from V and 4 bases from J, with 15 bases between. In germline, CDR1 is SQVTM, CDR2 ANQGSEA. The CDR3 DNA is TGCAGCGTGGCGGGGACAAGCCGAGAGACCCAGTACTTC. It codes for CSVAGTSRETQYF.

V usage is TRBV10-1 and J usage is TRBJ2-5; D is possibly TRBD1 (5 bases). Deletions cut 0 bases from V and 1 base from J, with 6 bases between. Germline V gene sequence: CDR1 WNHNN, CDR2 SYGVQD (reference sequence). There are 14 residues in the CDR3. Here the CDR3 DNA reads TGCGCCAGCAGTGAGTCAAGGGGCCAAGAGACCCAGTACTTC. This encodes CASSESRGQETQYF.

There are many counts of this clonotype. The V call is TRBV19, the J call TRBJ2-1; unclear D gene. The CDR3 has 15 residues. V was trimmed by 5 bases and J by 0 bases, leaving 11 bases between them. Per the germline V gene, CDR1 is LNHDA and CDR2 is SQIVND (reference sequence). CDR3 region: CASSRPYNSYNEQFF. CDR3 DNA: TGTGCCAGTAGTCGGCCATATAACTCCTACAATGAGCAGTTCTTC.

This clonotype was counted a few times. The gene calls are TRBV20-1 and TRBJ2-1; 9 bases map to TRBD2. V was clipped by 6 bases and J by 0 bases; unmatched bases: 9. There are 16 residues in the CDR3. Looked up from germline, CDR1 is DFQATT and CDR2 is SNEGSKA (reference sequence). The DNA of the CDR3 is TGCAGTGCCAGAACAACACTAGCGGGCTCCTACAATGAGCAGTTCTTC. It yields the protein CSARTTLAGSYNEQFF.

This clonotype appeared many times. The chain combines TRBV11-1 with TRBJ2-1; the match to TRBD2 covers 9 bases. The V segment lost 5 bases and the J segment 10 bases; nucleotides outside the gene matches: 15. In germline, CDR1 is SGHAT, CDR2 FQDESV (reference sequence). The CDR3 runs 16 residues. The CDR3 spells CASSPIPGTSFAEQFF. DNA of the CDR3: TGTGCCAGCAGCCCGATTCCCGGGACTAGCTTTGCCGAGCAGTTCTTC.

This clonotype was seen ten or more times. The chain carries TRBV20-1 and TRBJ1-2; no definite D call. V gave up 6 bases and J gave up 3 bases, with 11 bases separating them. This CDR3 contains 12 residues. Germline CDR1 is DFQATT and CDR2 is SNEGSKA (reference sequence). The CDR3 DNA reads as TGCAGTGCCACGGGATCCTACTATGGCTACACCTTC. This encodes CSATGSYYGYTF.

CDR3 region: CASSRSAGGTEGQYF. CDR3 sequence (DNA): TGCGCCAGCAGCCGTTCCGCCGGGGGGACCGAGGGGCAGTACTTC. This chain links TRBV5-1 with TRBJ2-7; 7 bases match TRBD2. V shed 4 bases, J shed 9 bases, and the junction held 16 bases outside the gene matches. The germline V gene encodes CDR1 SGHRS and CDR2 YFSETQ. There are 15 residues in the CDR3. The whole variable domain, remainder taken from reference TRBV5-1 and TRBJ2-7, is KAGVTQTPRYLIKTRGQQVTLSCSPISGHRSVSWYQQTPGQGLQFLFEYFSETQRNKGNFPGRFSGRQFSNSRSEMNVSTLELGDSALYLCASSRSAGGTEGQYFGPGTRLTVT.

There are a few counts of this clonotype. The J gene is TRBJ2-7, the V gene TRBV5-1; D is unresolved. CDR1 and CDR2 (germline): SGHRS, YFSETQ. Trimming removed 2 bases at V and 0 bases at J, with 9 bases between. This CDR3 spans 14 amino acids. CDR3: CASSFLPGSYEQYV. As DNA, the CDR3 is TGCGCCAGCAGCTTCTTACCGGGCTCCTACGAGCAGTACGTC.

This sequence joins TRBV24-1 and TRBJ2-3; D unresolved. V was shortened by 4 bases and J by 4 bases, with 20 bases between the two germline ends. Germline V CDR1 and CDR2: KGHDR, SFDVKD. The CDR3 runs to 17 residues. For the CDR3, the DNA is TGTGCCACCAGTGACCCCCCGGAGAGGAGCGACGCAGATACGCAGTATTTT. Protein: CATSDPPERSDADTQYF.

The V and J genes are TRBV10-2 and TRBJ2-1; tentative D call: TRBD1 (6 bases). Trimming cost V 3 bases and J 9 bases, with 18 bases left between them. This CDR3 has 15 residues. Germline V gene sequence: CDR1 WSHSY, CDR2 SAAADI. CDR3 coding DNA: TGCGCCAGCAGTGACCACGGAGCGAGAGGGGGTGAGCAGTTCTTC. Protein sequence: CASSDHGARGGEQFF.

There are a few counts of this clonotype. The genes are TRBV12-3 or TRBV12-4 and TRBJ2-1, with unresolved D. The length of the CDR3 is 17 residues. The V end was cut by 1 base, the J end by 6 bases, with 19 bases between. The CDR3 coding sequence is TGTGCCAGCAGTTTAGTTGGTTATCGGCAGGCTACCAATGAGCAGTTCTTC. Its translation is CASSLVGYRQATNEQFF.

This clonotype was seen a few times. The chain combines TRBV23-1 with TRBJ1-5; 9 nucleotides match TRBD1. TRBV23-1 is sorted into the ORF group, with uncertain function. With 4 bases clipped from V and 2 bases from J, the junction kept 9 bases outside the gene matches. The CDR3 has 17 amino acids. The CDR3 here is CASSRSSDRGGNQPQHF. The CDR3 region has the DNA TGCGCCAGCAGTCGATCTTCGGACAGGGGAGGCAATCAGCCCCAGCATTTT.

The sample holds many counts of this clonotype. Relative to the germline gene, one junction end is altered; a read error may explain this. The chain joins TRBV4-1 to TRBJ1-4; a weak D match, TRBD1 (5 bases). The CDR3 consists of 16 residues. The germline gives CDR1 MGHRA, CDR2 YSYEKL. The CDR3 DNA reads as TGCGCCAGCACCCAAGGGCCGGGGGCAACTAATGAAAAACTGTTTTTT. It is translated as CASTQGPGATNEKLFF.

The chain carries TRBV7-2 and TRBJ2-7, with 8 bases aligning to TRBD2. Losses at the gene ends were 6 bases for V and 7 bases for J; bases not matched to a gene: 5. The V gene's germline CDR1 is SGHTA and CDR2 FQGNSA. CDR3 length equals 12 residues. DNA for the CDR3: TGTGCCAGCAGTCGACCGGGGGGGGAGCAGTACGTC. Its protein is CASSRPGGEQYV.

This clonotype has ten or more counts. V is TRBV3-1 and J is TRBJ1-4; no clear D. The CDR3 extends over 12 amino acids. CDR1 and CDR2 (germline): LGHDT, YNNKEL (reference sequence). V lost 4 bases to trimming and J lost 7 bases, with 7 bases between them. The CDR3 region has the DNA TGTGCCAGCAGCCCCTCAGCTGAAAAACTGTTTTTT. This sequence encodes CASSPSAEKLFF.

This clonotype was counted ten times or more. The CDR3 sequence: CASSQAPSGRTDTQYF. The CDR3 coding sequence is TGTGCCAGCAGCCAAGCTCCTAGCGGGAGGACAGATACGCAGTATTTT. This chain uses TRBV3-1 with TRBJ2-3, with 11 bases identical to TRBD2. This CDR3 spans 16 amino acids. J was trimmed by 3 bases and V by 1 base; bases with no gene match: 3. The germline V gene has CDR1 LGHDT and CDR2 YNNKEL (reference sequence).

The V call is TRBV7-8, the J call TRBJ2-7; 12 nucleotides match TRBD2. The CDR3 spans 17 residues. Unmatched junction bases numbered 6, after V lost 3 bases and J lost 0 bases. Germline CDR1 reads SGHVS; CDR2 reads FQNEAQ. CDR3 loop: CASSFSLAGGASYEQYF. The CDR3 region has the DNA TGTGCCAGCAGCTTTTCTCTAGCGGGAGGGGCCTCCTACGAGCAGTACTTC.